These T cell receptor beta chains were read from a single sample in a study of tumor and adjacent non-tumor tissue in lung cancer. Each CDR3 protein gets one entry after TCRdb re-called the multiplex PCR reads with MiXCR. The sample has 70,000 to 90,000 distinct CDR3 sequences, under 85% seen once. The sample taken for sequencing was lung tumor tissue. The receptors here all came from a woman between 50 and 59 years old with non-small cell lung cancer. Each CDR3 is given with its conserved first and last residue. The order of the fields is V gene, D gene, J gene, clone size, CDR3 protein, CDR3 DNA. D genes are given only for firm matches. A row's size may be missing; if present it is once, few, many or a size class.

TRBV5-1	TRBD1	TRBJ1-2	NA	CASSLARGQAIYGYTF	TGCGCCAGCAGCTTGGCCAGGGGACAGGCTATCTATGGCTACACCTTC
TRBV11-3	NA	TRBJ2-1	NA	CASSLAGSSYDEQLF	TGTGCCAGCAGCTTAGCGGGCAGCTCCTACGATGAGCAGTTATTC
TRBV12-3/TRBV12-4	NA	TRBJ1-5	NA	CSSSLAINQPQHF	TGTTCCAGCAGTTTGGCCATCAATCAGCCCCAGCATTTT
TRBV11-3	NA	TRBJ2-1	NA	CASRLALFF	TGTGCCAGCAGATTAGCCCTGTTCTTC
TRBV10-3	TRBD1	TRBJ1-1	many	CAISPVSGGVNTEAFF	TGTGCCATCAGTCCTGTTTCAGGGGGCGTGAACACTGAAGCTTTCTTT
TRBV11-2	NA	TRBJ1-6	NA	CASSLDMCNSPFHF	TGTGCCAGCAGCTTAGACATGTGTAATTCACCCTTCCACTTT
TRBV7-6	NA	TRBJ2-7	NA	CASSLDRGGTYEQYF	TGTGCCAGCAGCTTAGACAGGGGCGGGACCTACGAGCAGTACTTC
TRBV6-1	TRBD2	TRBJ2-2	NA	CASIISGYNTGELFF	TGTGCCAGCATCATTAGCGGGTACAACACCGGGGAGCTGTTTTTT
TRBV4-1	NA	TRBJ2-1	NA	CTSNQKGDSEHFF	TGCACCAGCAACCAGAAGGGGGACTCTGAGCACTTCTTC
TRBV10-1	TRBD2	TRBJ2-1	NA	CASSGSEAGDDQFF	TGCGCCAGCAGTGGGTCTGAGGCGGGAGACGATCAGTTCTTC
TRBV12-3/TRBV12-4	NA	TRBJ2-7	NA	CANSLDPSSTYEQYF	TGTGCCAACAGTTTAGATCCCAGTTCCACCTACGAGCAGTACTTC
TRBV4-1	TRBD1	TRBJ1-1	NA	CASNQVARRTGDTGAFF	TGCGCCAGCAACCAAGTGGCCCGTCGGACAGGGGACACTGGAGCTTTCTTT
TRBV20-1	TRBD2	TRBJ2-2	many	CSARPSSGNRELFF	TGCAGTGCTAGACCCTCTAGCGGGAATAGGGAGCTGTTTTTT
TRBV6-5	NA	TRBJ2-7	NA	CVSRPPRTSSYEQYF	TGTGTCAGCAGACCCCCTCGGACATCGTCCTACGAGCAGTACTTC
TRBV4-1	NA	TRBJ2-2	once	CASRMSKNTGELFF	TGCGCCAGCCGCATGAGTAAGAACACCGGGGAGCTGTTTTTT
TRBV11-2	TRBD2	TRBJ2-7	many	CASSLEAGGGEQYF	TGTGCCAGCAGCTTAGAAGCGGGGGGTGGTGAGCAGTACTTC
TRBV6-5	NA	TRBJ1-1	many	CASRQGWGMNTEAFF	TGTGCCAGCAGACAGGGTTGGGGAATGAACACTGAAGCTTTCTTT
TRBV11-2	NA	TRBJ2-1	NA	CASTTGLSNEQFF	TGTGCCAGCACAACGGGGCTGTCGAATGAGCAGTTCTTC
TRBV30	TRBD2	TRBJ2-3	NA	CSASSGVGRYSTDTQYF	TGTTCCGCTAGTTCGGGTGTCGGGAGGTATAGCACAGATACGCAGTATTTT
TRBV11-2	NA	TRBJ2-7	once	CTSSFLGVLGAYEQYF	TGTACCAGCAGCTTTTTGGGTGTCCTTGGGGCCTACGAGCAGTACTTC
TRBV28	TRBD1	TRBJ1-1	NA	CASSSAGRTGVAEAFF	TGTGCCAGCAGCTCAGCAGGACGGACAGGGGTGGCTGAAGCTTTCTTT
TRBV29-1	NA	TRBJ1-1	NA	CSAVDSSRAFF	TGCAGCGCCGTCGACTCCTCTAGAGCTTTCTTT
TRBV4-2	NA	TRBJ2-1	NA	CVGSTRDLYNEQFF	TGTGTCGGCAGCACCCGGGACCTTTACAATGAGCAGTTCTTC
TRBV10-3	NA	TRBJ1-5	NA	CAISTGAEYQPQRF	TGTGCCATCAGCACCGGGGCAGAGTATCAGCCCCAGCGTTTT
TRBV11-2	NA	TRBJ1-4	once	CASSLGAGNEKLSF	TGTGCCAGCAGCCTTGGGGCGGGAAATGAAAAACTGTCTTTT
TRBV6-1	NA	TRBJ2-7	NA	CVSIFQGYEQYF	TGTGTCAGCATATTCCAAGGCTACGAGCAGTACTTC
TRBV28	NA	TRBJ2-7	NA	CASSRQRERSDEKYF	TGTGCCAGCAGTCGTCAACGGGAGCGGAGCGACGAGAAATACTTC
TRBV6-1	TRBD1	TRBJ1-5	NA	CANSEDVGGGNQAQHF	TGTGCCAACAGTGAAGACGTAGGGGGCGGTAATCAGGCCCAGCATTTT
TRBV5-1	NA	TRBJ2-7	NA	CDNSLASRLTYEQYF	TGCGACAACAGCCTGGCTAGCCGACTTACCTACGAGCAGTACTTC
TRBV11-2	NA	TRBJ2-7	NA	CASSFENIGEQYF	TGTGCCAGCAGCTTTGAGAATATCGGGGAGCAATACTTC